The TCR beta chain described here comes from a study of T cell responses to AZD1222 COVID-19 vaccine (dated by TCRdb to the early 2020s). With regard to the full study: AZD1222 recipients with second doses at about 4 weeks or about 12 weeks were pooled, because spike-specific TCR depth and breadth did not differ between schedules. A total of about 240 trial participants underwent TCR sequencing, of whom roughly 210 received two doses of AZD1222 and about 25 received two doses of the MenACWY control vaccine. Trial participants were enrolled into age subgroups of 18-55, 56-69 and 70-plus years, which contained about 150, 28 and 57 TCR-sequenced participants, respectively.

The sample's time point label, in plain terms: baseline before first vaccination. Vaccinee samples were obtained from the UK trials COV001 and COV002, which included a single-blind randomized controlled phase 2/3 trial of AZD1222 (ChAdOx1 nCoV-19) in healthy adults. For TCRbeta chain sequencing, PBMC samples from trial participants were taken at day 0 and at day 28 after the second dose. Concerning this clone: There is no known antigen for this receptor. The sample holds no much larger clone one base away, and base qualities are not on file.

The CDR3 regions of human TCRbeta chains were subjected to immunosequencing. The original methods were these. Repertoire TCRs were matched against a reference library of SARS-CoV-2-specific TCRs generated with the MIRA antigen-specificity platform. Breadth was defined as the fraction of unique TCRs that were SARS-CoV-2-associated. Depth was defined as the fraction of total T cells that were SARS-CoV-2-associated. Each spike-specific TCR was assigned to its reactive spike region and to a CD4 or CD8 class using the MIRA data. Log10-transformed breadth and depth values were compared by one-way ANOVA with Sidak's multiple comparisons tests. TCRdb took this table from immuneACCESS and kept in-frame rearrangements with V and J called. Such tables lack part of the clones; where checked against another copy, unresolved V genes explain under half of the gap, and the rest is unexplained. Clone size and the V and J calls come from that table; the DNA yielded D and trimming. The sample contains about 120,000 clones, roughly 87% of them found a single time. The leading ten clones occupy roughly 8% of the sample.

Broader findings and caveats from the paper: Spike-specific TCR breadth and depth rose significantly after two AZD1222 doses compared with day 0 and with MenACWY recipients. Most participants were white British and females outnumbered males, and the authors suggested that clonal diversity may have been underestimated. Reportedly, almost half of the unique spike-specific TCRs recognized epitopes lying outside the regions that are mutated in the B.1.351 and B.1.1.7 variants. The 56-69-year group was small, and its depth increase did not reach significance, likely because of low power. No day 14 peak-response samples were available, so repertoires were characterized only after the peak T cell response. Conclusions about previously exposed vaccinees were limited because only six AZD1222 recipients were SARS-CoV-2 seropositive at baseline. The whole spike protein was spanned by vaccine-associated CD4 TCRs, and dominant responses were seen in regions 160-218 and 743-854.

Trimming costs V 5 bases and J 4 bases, and their ends lie 14 bases apart. The CDR3 runs 14 residues from the cysteine to the phenylalanine. CDR3 DNA is the only sequence kept; it has 42 bases, read in frame from the first base. CDR1 SEHNR and CDR2 FQNEAQ are derived from the germline V gene (reference sequence). The specimen was peripheral blood, collected on day 0 of AZD1222 vaccination. The rearranged segments are TRBV7-9 and TRBJ1-2, with the D segment identity uncertain. This sequence was found in an adult in good health. The encoded CDR3 is CASSPYVTLYGYTF. The DNA reads as follows: TGTGCCAGCAGCCCATATGTTACCCTCTATGGCTACACCTTC.